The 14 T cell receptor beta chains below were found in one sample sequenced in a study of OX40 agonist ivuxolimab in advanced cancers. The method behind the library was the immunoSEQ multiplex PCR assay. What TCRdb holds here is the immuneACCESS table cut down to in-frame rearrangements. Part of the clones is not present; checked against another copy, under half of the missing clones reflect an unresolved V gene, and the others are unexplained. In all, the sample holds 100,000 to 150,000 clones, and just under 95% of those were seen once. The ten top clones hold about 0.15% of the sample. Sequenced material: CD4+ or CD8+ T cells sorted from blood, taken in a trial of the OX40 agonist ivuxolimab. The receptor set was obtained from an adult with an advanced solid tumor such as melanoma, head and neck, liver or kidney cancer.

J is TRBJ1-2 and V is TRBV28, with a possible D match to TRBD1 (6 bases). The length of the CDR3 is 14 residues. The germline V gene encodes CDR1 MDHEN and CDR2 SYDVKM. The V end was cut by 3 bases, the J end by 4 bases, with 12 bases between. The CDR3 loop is CASSFGRGGYGYTF. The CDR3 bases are TGTGCCAGCAGTTTCGGCAGGGGAGGCTATGGCTACACCTTC.

The CDR3 protein is CASSYRDGTQPQHF. DNA of the CDR3: TGTGCCAGCAGTTACCGGGACGGGACGCAGCCCCAGCATTTT. The chain uses TRBV6-5 and TRBJ1-5; D perhaps matches TRBD1 (5 bases). V was clipped by 2 bases and J by 7 bases, with 12 bases between them. CDR1 and CDR2 from the germline V gene are MNHEY and SVGAGI. The CDR3 loop spans 14 amino acids.

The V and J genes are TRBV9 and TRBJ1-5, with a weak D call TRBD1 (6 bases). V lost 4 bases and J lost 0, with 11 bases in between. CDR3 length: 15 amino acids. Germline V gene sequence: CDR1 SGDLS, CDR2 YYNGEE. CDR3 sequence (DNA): TGTGCCAGCAGCCGCGACAGGTTTAGCAATCAGCCCCAGCATTTT. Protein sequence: CASSRDRFSNQPQHF.

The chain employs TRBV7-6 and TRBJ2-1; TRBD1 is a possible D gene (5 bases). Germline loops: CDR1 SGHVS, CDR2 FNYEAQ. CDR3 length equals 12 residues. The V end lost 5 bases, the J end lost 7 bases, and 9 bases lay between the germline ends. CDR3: CASSARVNEQFF. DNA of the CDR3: TGTGCCAGCAGCGCCAGGGTGAATGAGCAGTTCTTC.

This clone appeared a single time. CDR3 sequence reads: CASSLLSQGHPGIAKNIQYF. CDR3 in DNA: TGTGCCAGCAGTTTATTATCACAGGGACACCCTGGGATAGCCAAAAACATTCAGTACTTC. The rearrangement uses TRBV28 and TRBJ2-4, with D perhaps TRBD1 (6 bases). With 1 base removed from V and 0 bases from J, the gap between germline ends came to 22 bases. CDR1 is MDHEN, CDR2 SYDVKM, per germline. This CDR3 spans 20 amino acids.

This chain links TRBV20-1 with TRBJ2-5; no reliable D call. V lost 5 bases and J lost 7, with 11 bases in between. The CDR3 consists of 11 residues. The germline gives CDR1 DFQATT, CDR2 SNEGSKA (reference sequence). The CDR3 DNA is TGCAGTGCTCGCGCTGTTGGGACCCAGTACTTC. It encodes CSARAVGTQYF.

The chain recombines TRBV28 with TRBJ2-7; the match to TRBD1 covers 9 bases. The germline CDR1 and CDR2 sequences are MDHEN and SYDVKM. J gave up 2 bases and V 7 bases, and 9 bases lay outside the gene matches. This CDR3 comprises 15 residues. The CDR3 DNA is TGTGCCAGCAATTCTGCCGGGACAGGGACCTACGAGCAGTACTTC. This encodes CASNSAGTGTYEQYF.

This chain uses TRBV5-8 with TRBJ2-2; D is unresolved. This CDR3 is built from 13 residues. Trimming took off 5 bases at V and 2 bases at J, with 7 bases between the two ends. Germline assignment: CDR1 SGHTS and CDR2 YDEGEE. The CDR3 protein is CASRPANTGELFF. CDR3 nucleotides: TGTGCCAGCAGACCGGCCAACACCGGGGAGCTGTTTTTT.

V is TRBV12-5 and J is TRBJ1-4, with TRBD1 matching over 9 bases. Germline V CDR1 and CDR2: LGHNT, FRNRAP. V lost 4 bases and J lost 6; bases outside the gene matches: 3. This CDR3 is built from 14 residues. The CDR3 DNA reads TGTGCTAGTGGTTGGGGGACAGGGCATGAAAAACTGTTTTTT. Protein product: CASGWGTGHEKLFF.

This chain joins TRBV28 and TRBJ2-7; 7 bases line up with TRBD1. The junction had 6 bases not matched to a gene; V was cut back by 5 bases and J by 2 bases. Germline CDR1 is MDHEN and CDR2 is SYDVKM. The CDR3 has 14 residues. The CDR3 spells CASSLQGRTYEQYF. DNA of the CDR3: TGTGCCAGCAGTCTACAGGGGCGTACCTACGAGCAGTACTTC.

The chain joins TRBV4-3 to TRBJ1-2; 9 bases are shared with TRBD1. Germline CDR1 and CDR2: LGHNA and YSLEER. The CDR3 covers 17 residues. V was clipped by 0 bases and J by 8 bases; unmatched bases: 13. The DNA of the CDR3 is TGCGCCAGCAGCCAAGATCGGACAGGGGCGCTTGTTGGAGGCTACACCTTC. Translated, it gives CASSQDRTGALVGGYTF.

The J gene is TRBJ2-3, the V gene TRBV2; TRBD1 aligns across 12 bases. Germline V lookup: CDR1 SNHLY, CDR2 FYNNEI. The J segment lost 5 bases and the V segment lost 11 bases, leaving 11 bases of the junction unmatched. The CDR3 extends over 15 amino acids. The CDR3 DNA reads TGTGCCGGAGCCCCGGGACAGGGGGCGAGAGATACGCAGTATTTT. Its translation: CAGAPGQGARDTQYF.

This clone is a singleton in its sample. The CDR3 reads CASSYSSSVRSGELFF. The CDR3 DNA reads TGTGCCAGCAGTTACAGTTCTAGCGTCAGATCCGGGGAGCTGTTTTTT. The genes are TRBV6-5 and TRBJ2-2; TRBD2 might be the D (6 bases). The CDR3 totals 16 residues. Germline V gives CDR1 MNHEY, CDR2 SVGAGI. V was clipped by 2 bases and J by 6 bases, with 16 bases between them.

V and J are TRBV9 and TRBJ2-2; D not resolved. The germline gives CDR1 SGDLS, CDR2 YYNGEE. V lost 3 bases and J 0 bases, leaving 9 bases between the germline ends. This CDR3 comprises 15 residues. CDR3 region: CASSARTANTGELFF. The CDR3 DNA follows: TGTGCCAGCAGCGCCCGGACGGCGAACACCGGGGAGCTGTTTTTT.